The rows below give T cell receptor beta chains drawn from one sample of a study of cytotoxic CD8 clonotypes in ibrutinib-treated CLL. Measured with immunoSEQ multiplex PCR; TCRdb has only the in-frame clones, and not every one. The table has some 19,000 clones, approximately 81% seen once. The sequenced sample was PBMCs, obtained before ibrutinib treatment. These receptors came from a human donor with chronic lymphocytic leukemia. Both conserved end residues are part of each CDR3. The order of the fields is V gene, J gene, clone size, CDR3 length, D gene, CDR3 protein, CDR3 DNA. D genes are given only for firm matches. A row's size may be missing; if present it is once, few, many or a size class.

V gene: TRBV4-1; J gene: TRBJ1-5; clone size: medium-sized; CDR3 length: 16; D gene: -; CDR3 protein: CASSPRTVDSNQPQHF; CDR3 DNA: TGCGCCAGCAGCCCTAGGACAGTCGATAGCAATCAGCCCCAGCATTTT
V gene: TRBV11-2; J gene: TRBJ1-1; clone size: few; CDR3 length: 17; D gene: -; CDR3 protein: CASSPIGGGIRGTEAFF; CDR3 DNA: TGTGCCAGCAGCCCGATAGGGGGGGGGATTAGGGGCACTGAAGCTTTCTTT
V gene: TRBV10-1; J gene: TRBJ2-2; clone size: -; CDR3 length: 12; D gene: -; CDR3 protein: CASSPTTGELFF; CDR3 DNA: TGCGCCAGCAGTCCGACAACCGGGGAGCTGTTTTTT
V gene: TRBV7-2; J gene: TRBJ2-1; clone size: -; CDR3 length: 15; D gene: TRBD1; CDR3 protein: CASSSDRGTYNEQFF; CDR3 DNA: TGTGCCAGCAGCTCGGACAGGGGGACTTACAATGAGCAGTTCTTC
V gene: TRBV19; J gene: TRBJ2-7; clone size: -; CDR3 length: 16; D gene: TRBD1; CDR3 protein: CASSMLRTGASYEQYF; CDR3 DNA: TGTGCCAGTAGTATGCTAAGGACAGGGGCCTCGTACGAGCAGTACTTC
V gene: TRBV11-3; J gene: TRBJ1-1; clone size: -; CDR3 length: 13; D gene: -; CDR3 protein: CASSLAPGIEAFF; CDR3 DNA: TGTGCCAGCAGCTTAGCTCCGGGGATTGAAGCTTTCTTT
V gene: TRBV19; J gene: TRBJ1-1; clone size: -; CDR3 length: 13; D gene: TRBD1; CDR3 protein: CASSITGGTEAFF; CDR3 DNA: TGTGCCAGTAGTATAACAGGGGGCACTGAAGCTTTCTTT
V gene: TRBV28; J gene: TRBJ2-1; clone size: -; CDR3 length: 17; D gene: -; CDR3 protein: CASSSPLQGGPGNEQFF; CDR3 DNA: TGTGCCAGCAGTTCACCCCTACAGGGGGGGCCTGGGAATGAGCAGTTCTTC
V gene: TRBV18; J gene: TRBJ1-5; clone size: -; CDR3 length: 13; D gene: -; CDR3 protein: CASSPREGQPQHF; CDR3 DNA: TGTGCCAGCTCACCCAGGGAGGGTCAGCCCCAGCATTTT
V gene: TRBV5-1; J gene: TRBJ2-7; clone size: -; CDR3 length: 15; D gene: -; CDR3 protein: CASSEGPTPPYEQYF; CDR3 DNA: TGCGCCAGCAGCGAAGGACCGACCCCCCCTTACGAGCAGTACTTC
V gene: TRBV6-6; J gene: TRBJ1-2; clone size: -; CDR3 length: 12; D gene: -; CDR3 protein: CASSPRSGGYTF; CDR3 DNA: TGTGCCAGCAGTCCAAGGAGTGGAGGCTACACCTTC
V gene: TRBV11-3; J gene: TRBJ1-1; clone size: -; CDR3 length: 13; D gene: -; CDR3 protein: CASSLGMNTEAFF; CDR3 DNA: TGTGCCAGCAGCTTAGGGATGAACACTGAAGCTTTCTTT
V gene: TRBV4-1; J gene: TRBJ1-5; clone size: -; CDR3 length: 13; D gene: -; CDR3 protein: CASSQESGKPQHF; CDR3 DNA: TGCGCCAGCAGCCAAGAGTCGGGGAAGCCCCAGCATTTT
V gene: TRBV14; J gene: TRBJ1-4; clone size: -; CDR3 length: 16; D gene: -; CDR3 protein: CASSQDRWSFNEKLFF; CDR3 DNA: TGTGCCAGCAGCCAAGATCGTTGGAGCTTCAATGAAAAACTGTTTTTT
V gene: TRBV9; J gene: TRBJ1-2; clone size: few; CDR3 length: 14; D gene: -; CDR3 protein: CASSLGQINYGYTF; CDR3 DNA: TGTGCCAGCAGCTTAGGACAGATTAACTATGGCTACACCTTC
V gene: TRBV19; J gene: TRBJ2-2; clone size: -; CDR3 length: 13; D gene: -; CDR3 protein: CASRGENTGELFF; CDR3 DNA: TGTGCCAGTAGAGGGGAGAACACCGGGGAGCTGTTTTTT
V gene: TRBV5-1; J gene: TRBJ1-1; clone size: -; CDR3 length: 14; D gene: TRBD1; CDR3 protein: CASRRTGTDTEALF; CDR3 DNA: TGCGCCAGCAGGCGGACAGGGACGGACACTGAAGCTCTCTTT
V gene: TRBV28; J gene: TRBJ2-7; clone size: -; CDR3 length: 16; D gene: -; CDR3 protein: CASIAEGEQDSYEQYF; CDR3 DNA: TGTGCCAGCATCGCGGAGGGAGAACAGGACTCCTACGAGCAGTACTTC
V gene: TRBV11-2; J gene: TRBJ1-6; clone size: -; CDR3 length: 14; D gene: -; CDR3 protein: CASSLVGEPLPLHF; CDR3 DNA: TGTGCCAGCAGCTTAGTTGGGGAACCTTTACCCCTCCACTTT
V gene: TRBV5-1; J gene: TRBJ2-2; clone size: -; CDR3 length: 16; D gene: -; CDR3 protein: CASSLRSGGSTGELFF; CDR3 DNA: TGCGCCAGCAGCTTGAGGTCAGGAGGATCCACCGGGGAGCTGTTTTTT
V gene: TRBV6-4; J gene: TRBJ2-3; clone size: few; CDR3 length: 15; D gene: -; CDR3 protein: CANSPTALSTDTQYF; CDR3 DNA: TGTGCCAACTCTCCGACGGCCCTTAGCACAGATACGCAGTATTTT
V gene: TRBV7-2; J gene: TRBJ1-2; clone size: -; CDR3 length: 14; D gene: -; CDR3 protein: CASSYWTVHHGYTF; CDR3 DNA: TGTGCCAGCAGCTATTGGACGGTTCATCATGGCTACACCTTC
V gene: TRBV6-1; J gene: TRBJ2-7; clone size: -; CDR3 length: 13; D gene: TRBD1; CDR3 protein: CASRVDRRYEQYF; CDR3 DNA: TGTGCCAGCAGAGTGGACAGGCGCTACGAGCAGTACTTC
V gene: TRBV11-2; J gene: TRBJ2-2; clone size: -; CDR3 length: 14; D gene: -; CDR3 protein: CASSLERFVGELFF; CDR3 DNA: TGTGCCAGCAGCTTAGAACGATTTGTCGGGGAGCTGTTTTTT
V gene: TRBV13; J gene: TRBJ2-7; clone size: -; CDR3 length: 16; D gene: TRBD2; CDR3 protein: CASSLGSSGGANEQYF; CDR3 DNA: TGTGCCAGCAGCTTAGGCTCGAGCGGGGGGGCAAACGAGCAGTACTTC
V gene: TRBV6-1; J gene: TRBJ2-7; clone size: -; CDR3 length: 16; D gene: TRBD1; CDR3 protein: CASSEVRGQGFYEQYF; CDR3 DNA: TGTGCCAGCAGTGAAGTTAGGGGACAGGGGTTTTACGAGCAGTACTTC
V gene: TRBV5-5; J gene: TRBJ2-7; clone size: -; CDR3 length: 16; D gene: -; CDR3 protein: CASSQGVGDGSYEQYF; CDR3 DNA: TGCGCCAGCAGCCAAGGAGTAGGGGACGGATCCTACGAGCAGTACTTC
V gene: TRBV2; J gene: TRBJ1-2; clone size: -; CDR3 length: 16; D gene: -; CDR3 protein: CASSVGRAVSNYGYTF; CDR3 DNA: TGTGCCAGCAGTGTCGGGAGGGCAGTCTCTAACTATGGCTACACCTTC
V gene: TRBV7-8; J gene: TRBJ1-5; clone size: -; CDR3 length: 16; D gene: TRBD1; CDR3 protein: CASSLEQGGSNQPQHF; CDR3 DNA: TGTGCCAGCAGCTTAGAGCAAGGGGGCAGCAATCAGCCCCAGCATTTT
V gene: TRBV9; J gene: TRBJ2-1; clone size: once; CDR3 length: 18; D gene: -; CDR3 protein: CASSVEGGAASSYNEQFF; CDR3 DNA: TGTGCCAGCAGCGTAGAAGGGGGAGCGGCGAGCTCCTACAATGAGCAGTTCTTC
V gene: TRBV6-6; J gene: TRBJ2-3; clone size: -; CDR3 length: 12; D gene: -; CDR3 protein: CASSYRVDTQYF; CDR3 DNA: TGTGCCAGCAGTTACCGCGTGGATACGCAGTATTTT
V gene: TRBV19; J gene: TRBJ1-5; clone size: few; CDR3 length: 14; D gene: TRBD1; CDR3 protein: CASTRDRLNQPQHF; CDR3 DNA: TGTGCCAGTACTCGGGACAGGTTGAATCAGCCCCAGCATTTT
V gene: TRBV30; J gene: TRBJ2-7; clone size: -; CDR3 length: 14; D gene: -; CDR3 protein: CAWSVGTIDYEQYF; CDR3 DNA: TGTGCCTGGAGTGTAGGTACTATTGACTACGAGCAGTACTTC
V gene: TRBV10-1; J gene: TRBJ1-3; clone size: large; CDR3 length: 14; D gene: -; CDR3 protein: CASSYVQSGNTIYF; CDR3 DNA: TGCGCCAGCAGTTACGTACAGTCCGGAAACACCATATATTTT
V gene: TRBV14; J gene: TRBJ1-1; clone size: -; CDR3 length: 17; D gene: TRBD1; CDR3 protein: CASSQESFRGGATEAFF; CDR3 DNA: TGTGCCAGCAGCCAGGAATCCTTCAGGGGGGGGGCCACTGAAGCTTTCTTT
V gene: TRBV7-9; J gene: TRBJ2-1; clone size: once; CDR3 length: 13; D gene: -; CDR3 protein: CASSLGVGNEQFF; CDR3 DNA: TGTGCCAGCAGCCTGGGGGTGGGCAATGAGCAGTTCTTC
V gene: TRBV5-6; J gene: TRBJ1-2; clone size: -; CDR3 length: 15; D gene: -; CDR3 protein: CASSLGGIPNYGYTF; CDR3 DNA: TGTGCCAGCAGCTTGGGGGGGATTCCTAACTATGGCTACACCTTC
V gene: TRBV10-2; J gene: TRBJ2-5; clone size: -; CDR3 length: 12; D gene: -; CDR3 protein: CASSRQKETQYF; CDR3 DNA: TGCGCCAGCAGTCGGCAGAAAGAGACCCAGTACTTC
V gene: TRBV19; J gene: TRBJ1-2; clone size: -; CDR3 length: 11; D gene: -; CDR3 protein: CASSLGYGYTF; CDR3 DNA: TGTGCCAGTAGTCTTGGATATGGCTACACCTTC
V gene: TRBV27; J gene: TRBJ1-2; clone size: -; CDR3 length: 14; D gene: TRBD1; CDR3 protein: CASSEQGLDYGYTF; CDR3 DNA: TGTGCCAGCAGTGAACAGGGGTTGGACTATGGCTACACCTTC
V gene: TRBV5-1; J gene: TRBJ1-1; clone size: -; CDR3 length: 11; D gene: -; CDR3 protein: CASSLDTEAFF; CDR3 DNA: TGCGCCAGCAGCTTAGACACTGAAGCTTTCTTT
V gene: TRBV7-9; J gene: TRBJ1-5; clone size: -; CDR3 length: 18; D gene: -; CDR3 protein: CASSLLASRGDPNQPQHF; CDR3 DNA: TGTGCCAGCAGCTTACTCGCTTCCAGGGGAGACCCTAATCAGCCCCAGCATTTT
V gene: TRBV7-6; J gene: TRBJ2-5; clone size: -; CDR3 length: 15; D gene: TRBD2; CDR3 protein: CASSFQRGSQETQYF; CDR3 DNA: TGTGCCAGCAGCTTTCAGCGGGGAAGCCAAGAGACCCAGTACTTC
V gene: TRBV19; J gene: TRBJ1-1; clone size: few; CDR3 length: 13; D gene: -; CDR3 protein: CASSIAAPNEAFF; CDR3 DNA: TGTGCCAGTAGTATAGCGGCCCCTAATGAAGCTTTCTTT
V gene: TRBV5-5; J gene: TRBJ2-1; clone size: -; CDR3 length: 18; D gene: TRBD2; CDR3 protein: CASSVRTSGGSSYNEQFF; CDR3 DNA: TGTGCCAGCAGCGTTAGGACTAGCGGGGGGAGCTCCTACAATGAGCAGTTCTTC
V gene: TRBV19; J gene: TRBJ1-1; clone size: -; CDR3 length: 14; D gene: -; CDR3 protein: CASSTLGQNTEAFF; CDR3 DNA: TGTGCCAGTAGTACCCTGGGACAGAACACTGAAGCTTTCTTT
V gene: TRBV7-8; J gene: TRBJ2-3; clone size: -; CDR3 length: 17; D gene: -; CDR3 protein: CASSPKLFADSTDTQYF; CDR3 DNA: TGTGCCAGCAGCCCCAAGCTCTTTGCGGACTCCACAGATACGCAGTATTTT
V gene: TRBV18; J gene: TRBJ2-2; clone size: medium-sized; CDR3 length: 14; D gene: -; CDR3 protein: CASSPGVRAGELFF; CDR3 DNA: TGTGCCAGCTCACCAGGGGTGCGCGCCGGGGAGCTGTTTTTT